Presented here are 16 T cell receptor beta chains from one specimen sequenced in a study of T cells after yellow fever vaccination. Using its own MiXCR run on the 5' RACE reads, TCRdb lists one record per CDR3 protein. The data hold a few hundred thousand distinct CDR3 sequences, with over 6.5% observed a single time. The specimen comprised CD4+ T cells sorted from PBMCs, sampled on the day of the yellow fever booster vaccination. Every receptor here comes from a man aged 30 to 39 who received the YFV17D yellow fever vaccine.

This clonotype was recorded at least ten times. CDR3 residues: CASRPGFAFAKNIQYF. CDR3 coding DNA: TGTGCCAGCAGACCAGGGTTCGCCTTTGCCAAAAACATTCAGTACTTC. The rearrangement links TRBV12-3 or TRBV12-4 to TRBJ2-4; a possible D gene is TRBD1 (5 bases). The CDR3 loop spans 16 amino acids. V lost 6 bases, J lost 1 base, and 16 bases lay in between.

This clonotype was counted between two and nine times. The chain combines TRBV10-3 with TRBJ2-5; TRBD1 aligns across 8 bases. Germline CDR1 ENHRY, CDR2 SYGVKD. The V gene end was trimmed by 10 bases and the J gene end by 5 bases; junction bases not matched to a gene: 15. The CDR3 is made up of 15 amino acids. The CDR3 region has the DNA TGTGCCACCAGAGCCGGGACAGGTAATCCGGAGACCCAGTACTTC. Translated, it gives CATRAGTGNPETQYF.

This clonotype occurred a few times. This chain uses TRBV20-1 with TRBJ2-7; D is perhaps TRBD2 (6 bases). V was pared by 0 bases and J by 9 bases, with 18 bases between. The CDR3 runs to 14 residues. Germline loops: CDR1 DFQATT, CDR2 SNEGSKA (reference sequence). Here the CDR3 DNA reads TGCAGTGCTAGAGAGCCCGGGACTCCATCGATGCAGTACTTC. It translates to CSAREPGTPSMQYF.

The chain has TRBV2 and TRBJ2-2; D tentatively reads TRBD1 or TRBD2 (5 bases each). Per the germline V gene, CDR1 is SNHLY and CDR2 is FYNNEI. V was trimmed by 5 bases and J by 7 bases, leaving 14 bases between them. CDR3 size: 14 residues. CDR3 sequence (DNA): TGTGCCAGCAGTAACTTGATTGGGGGCGGGGAGCTGTTTTTT. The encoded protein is CASSNLIGGGELFF.

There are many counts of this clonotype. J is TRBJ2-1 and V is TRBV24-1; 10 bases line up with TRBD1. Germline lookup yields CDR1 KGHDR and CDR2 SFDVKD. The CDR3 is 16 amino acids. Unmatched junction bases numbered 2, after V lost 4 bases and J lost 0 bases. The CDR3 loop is CATSDRTGGSYNEQFF. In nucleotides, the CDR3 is TGTGCCACCAGTGACCGGACAGGGGGCTCCTACAATGAGCAGTTCTTC.

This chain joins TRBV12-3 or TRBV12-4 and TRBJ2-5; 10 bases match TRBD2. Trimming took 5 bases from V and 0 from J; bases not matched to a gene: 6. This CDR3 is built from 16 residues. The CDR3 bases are TGTGCCAGCAGTCGAGGACTAGCGGAGAACCAAGAGACCCAGTACTTC. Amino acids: CASSRGLAENQETQYF.

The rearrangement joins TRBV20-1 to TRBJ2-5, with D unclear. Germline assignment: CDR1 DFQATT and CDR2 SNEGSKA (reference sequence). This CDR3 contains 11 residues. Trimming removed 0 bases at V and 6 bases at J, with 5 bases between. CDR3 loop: CSARDGKTQYF. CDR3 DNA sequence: TGCAGTGCTAGAGATGGAAAGACCCAGTACTTC.

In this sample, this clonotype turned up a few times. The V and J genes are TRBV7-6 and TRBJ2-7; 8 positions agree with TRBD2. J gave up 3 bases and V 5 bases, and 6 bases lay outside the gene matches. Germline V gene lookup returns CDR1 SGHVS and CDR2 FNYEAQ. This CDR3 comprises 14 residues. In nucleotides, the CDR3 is TGTGCCAGCAGCCAAACTAGCGGAGGCTACGAGCAGTACTTC. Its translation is CASSQTSGGYEQYF. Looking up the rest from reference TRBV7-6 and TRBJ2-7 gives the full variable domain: GAGVSQSPRYKVTKRGQDVALRCDPISGHVSLYWYRQALGQGPEFLTYFNYEAQQDKSGLPNDRFSAERPEGSISTLTIQRTEQRDSAMYRCASSQTSGGYEQYFGPGTRLTVT.

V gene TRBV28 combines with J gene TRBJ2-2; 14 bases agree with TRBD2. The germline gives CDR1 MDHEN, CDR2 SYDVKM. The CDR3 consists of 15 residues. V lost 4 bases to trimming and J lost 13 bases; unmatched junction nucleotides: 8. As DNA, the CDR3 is TGTGCCAGCAGTTCAACCGGGACTAGCGGGAGAGTGCTGTTTTTT. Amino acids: CASSSTGTSGRVLFF.

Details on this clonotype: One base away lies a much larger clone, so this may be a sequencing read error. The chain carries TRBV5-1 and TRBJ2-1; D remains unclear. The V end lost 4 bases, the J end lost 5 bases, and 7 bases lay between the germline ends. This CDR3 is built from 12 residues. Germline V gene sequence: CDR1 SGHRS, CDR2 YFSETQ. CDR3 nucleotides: TGCGCCAGCAGCAGATTGCACAATGAGCAGTTCTTC. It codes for CASSRLHNEQFF.

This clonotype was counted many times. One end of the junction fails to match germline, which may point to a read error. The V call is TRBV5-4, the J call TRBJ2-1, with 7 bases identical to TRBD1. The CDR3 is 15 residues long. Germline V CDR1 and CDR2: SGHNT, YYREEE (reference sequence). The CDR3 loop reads CASSKQGQEYSEQFF. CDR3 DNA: TGTGCCAGCAGCAAACAGGGGCAAGAGTACAGTGAGCAGTTCTTC.

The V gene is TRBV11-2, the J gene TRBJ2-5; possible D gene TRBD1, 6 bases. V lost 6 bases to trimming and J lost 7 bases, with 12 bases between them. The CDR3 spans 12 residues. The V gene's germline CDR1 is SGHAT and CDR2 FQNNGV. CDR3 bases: TGTGCCAGCAGTGGACAGTCCGTGACCCAGTACTTC. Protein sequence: CASSGQSVTQYF.

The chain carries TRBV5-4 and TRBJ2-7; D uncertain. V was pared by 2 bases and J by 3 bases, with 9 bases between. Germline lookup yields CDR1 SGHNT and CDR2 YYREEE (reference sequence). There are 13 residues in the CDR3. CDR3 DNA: TGTGCCAGCAGCTTTGCAAGGGACTACGAGCAGTACTTC. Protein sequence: CASSFARDYEQYF.

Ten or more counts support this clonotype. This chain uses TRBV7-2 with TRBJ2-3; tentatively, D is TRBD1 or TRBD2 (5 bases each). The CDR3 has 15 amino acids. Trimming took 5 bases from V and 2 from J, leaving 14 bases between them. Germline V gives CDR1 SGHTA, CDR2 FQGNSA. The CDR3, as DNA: TGTGCCAGCAGCCCCGGCCTTGGGACCACAGATACGCAGTATTTT. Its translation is CASSPGLGTTDTQYF.

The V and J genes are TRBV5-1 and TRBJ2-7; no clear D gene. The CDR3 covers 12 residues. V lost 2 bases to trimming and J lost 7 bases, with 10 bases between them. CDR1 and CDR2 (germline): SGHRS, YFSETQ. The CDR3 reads CASSLGTSEQYF. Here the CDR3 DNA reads TGCGCCAGCAGCTTAGGCACGTCAGAGCAGTACTTC. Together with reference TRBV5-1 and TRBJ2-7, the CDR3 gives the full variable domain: KAGVTQTPRYLIKTRGQQVTLSCSPISGHRSVSWYQQTPGQGLQFLFEYFSETQRNKGNFPGRFSGRQFSNSRSEMNVSTLELGDSALYLCASSLGTSEQYFGPGTRLTVT.

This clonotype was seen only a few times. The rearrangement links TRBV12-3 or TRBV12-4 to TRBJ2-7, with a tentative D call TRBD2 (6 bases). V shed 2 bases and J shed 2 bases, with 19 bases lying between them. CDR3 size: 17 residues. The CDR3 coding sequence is TGTGCCAGCAGTTTATTGGTTGGGCGGGGCAGCCCCTACGAGCAGTACTTC. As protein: CASSLLVGRGSPYEQYF.